This TCR beta chain was documented in a study of OX40 agonist ivuxolimab in advanced cancers. Study-wide context: Aged roughly 23 to 90 with a mean of roughly 63 years, they were more than 80% male. Broader study findings: Partial responders treated at 0.1-3.0 mg/kg exhibited clonal expansion among the lowest measured. At 0.1 to 3.0 mg/kg and by week 6, clonal expansion occurred in CD4+ and CD8+ blood T cells. No antigen was identified for the clonally expanded peripheral T cells.

Regarding this clone: Its antigen is currently unknown.

Germline V gives CDR1 LNHDA, CDR2 SQIVND (reference sequence). The germline V and J ends were trimmed by 6 bases and 0 bases, with 12 bases remaining between them. This CDR3 is 15 amino acids long. The table came from immunoSEQ multiplex PCR; TCRdb's copy has only in-frame clones and leaves some out. Here the sample spans 15,000 to 20,000 clones, more than 60% being singletons. The sequence was collected from an adult with an advanced solid tumor such as melanoma, head and neck, liver or kidney cancer. This sample comprised CD4+ or CD8+ T cells sorted from blood, obtained in a trial of the OX40 agonist ivuxolimab. The V gene is TRBV19, the J gene TRBJ2-1; D remains unclear. As DNA, the CDR3 is TGTGCCAGTAGCGACGACCCTAGCTCCTACAATGAGCAGTTCTTC. Translating it yields CASSDDPSSYNEQFF.